The present entry profiles one TCR beta chain with its context. Its cognate antigen is unknown. Sequenced by immunoSEQ multiplex PCR; TCRdb stores in-frame clones only, minus some. The table has 70,000 or so clones, approximately 84% seen once. The entry originates in a study of graft-versus-host responses after intestinal transplantation. Trimming removed 3 bases from V and 7 bases from J, with 10 bases in between. CDR3 length equals 13 residues. Germline assignment: CDR1 WSHSY and CDR2 SAAADI. The receptor comes from a human donor who was the organ donor for an intestinal transplant. Sequencing was performed on unstimulated CD4+ T cells sorted from spleen or lymph node cells, taken before transplant. J is TRBJ1-5 and V is TRBV10-2; D remains ambiguous. The CDR3 loop is CASSEIQRQPQHF. The CDR3 coding sequence is TGCGCCAGCAGTGAAATACAACGCCAGCCCCAGCATTTT.